This T cell receptor beta chain emerged from a study of blood T cell repertoires in COVID-19 (dated by TCRdb to about 2020). Background on the whole study: Collaborator samples came from the United States, Italy and Spain and covered acute and convalescent phases of COVID-19. Samples came from the ongoing ImmuneRACE study (first 160 participants) plus 1,254 subjects from 6 global collaborators. Nearly every sample came with metadata listing a de-identified subject ID, COVID-19 status, age in years and sex. A freely available public database, intended as a resource for researchers studying the immune response to SARS-CoV-2, is where the repertoires were released. HLA class I and class II types, where available, came from metadata supplied by the sample provider rather than from assay-based typing. Subjects who had been exposed to COVID-19, were actively infected with it, or had recovered from it provided the deeply sampled blood TCRbeta repertoires that made up the dataset. The material from the prospective study consisted of cDNA or gDNA derived from T cells, B-cell-depleted T cells, or PBMCs. What the work shows at the level of the full study, not this receptor alone: How much clinical and demographic metadata was included differed by source and by participant, and the metadata was provided uncurated.

Notes on this clone: No antigen is known for it. No clone much larger than this one lies a single base away; base qualities are absent.

Trimming takes 3 bases off V and 4 bases off J; junction bases not matched to a gene: 5. Per the germline V gene (reference sequence), SGHNT is the CDR1 and YYREEE is the CDR2. Reading from cysteine to phenylalanine, the CDR3 counts 14 amino acids. Only CDR3 DNA remains: 42 bases, in frame from the first base. TCRbeta CDR3 regions were amplified from genomic DNA by means of the immunoSEQ Assay, a bias-controlled multiplex PCR. The paper's processing steps were these. Nucleated cell counts per sample were estimated from amplification of reference gene primers within the assay. To quantify the absolute abundance of each unique TCRbeta CDR3 rearrangement, sequence reads were collapsed and filtered. For each sample, productive Simpson clonality was calculated as the square root of Simpson's diversity index over productive rearrangements. TCRdb holds this immuneACCESS table with in-frame rearrangements only. Some clones are missing; in checked studies, unresolved V genes explain under half, and the rest has no known cause. The V and J calls and clone size are taken from that table; D and trimming were inferred from the DNA. In this sample the table shows 150,000 to 200,000 clones, 85% to 90% of which occur a single time. Around 6% of the sample lies in the top ten.

The collaborating institutions used their own protocols to collect whole blood in K2EDTA tubes. Collaborator samples were shipped for TCRbeta analysis as frozen whole blood, isolated PBMCs, or DNA extracted from either sample type. The sample comprised peripheral blood. The rearrangement joined TRBV5-4 to TRBJ1-2, and TRBD1 aligns with 8 junction nucleotides. The source of this sequence is a middle-aged man with active or convalescent COVID-19. The CDR3 region: CASSSADRVYGYTF. The DNA is as follows: TGTGCCAGCAGCTCCGCGGACAGGGTCTATGGCTACACCTTC.